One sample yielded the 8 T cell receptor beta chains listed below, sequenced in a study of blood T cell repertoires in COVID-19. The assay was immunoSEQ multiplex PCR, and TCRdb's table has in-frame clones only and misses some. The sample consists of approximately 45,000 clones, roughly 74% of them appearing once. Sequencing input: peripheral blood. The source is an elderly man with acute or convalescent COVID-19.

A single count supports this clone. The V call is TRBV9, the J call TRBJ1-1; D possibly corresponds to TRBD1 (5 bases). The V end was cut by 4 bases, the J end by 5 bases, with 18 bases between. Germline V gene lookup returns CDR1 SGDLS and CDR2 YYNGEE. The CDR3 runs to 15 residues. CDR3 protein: CASSPRDGGYTEAFF. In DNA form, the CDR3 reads TGTGCCAGCAGCCCTCGGGACGGGGGATATACTGAAGCTTTCTTT.

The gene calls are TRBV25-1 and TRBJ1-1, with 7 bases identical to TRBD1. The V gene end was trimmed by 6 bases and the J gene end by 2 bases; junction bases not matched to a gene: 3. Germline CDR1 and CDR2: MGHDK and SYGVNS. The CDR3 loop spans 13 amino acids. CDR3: CASSRQGNTEAFF. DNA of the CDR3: TGTGCCAGCAGCAGACAGGGTAACACTGAAGCTTTCTTT.

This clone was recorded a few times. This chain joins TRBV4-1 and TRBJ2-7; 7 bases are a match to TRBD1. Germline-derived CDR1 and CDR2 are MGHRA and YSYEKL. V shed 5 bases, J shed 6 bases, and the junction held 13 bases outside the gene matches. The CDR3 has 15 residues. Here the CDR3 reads CASSLHSTGLVEQYF. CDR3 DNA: TGCGCCAGCAGCTTACACTCGACAGGGTTGGTCGAGCAGTACTTC.

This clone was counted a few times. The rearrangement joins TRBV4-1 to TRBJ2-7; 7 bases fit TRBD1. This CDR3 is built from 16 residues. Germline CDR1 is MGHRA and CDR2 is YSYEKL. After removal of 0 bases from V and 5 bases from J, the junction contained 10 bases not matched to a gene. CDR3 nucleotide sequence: TGCGCCAGCAGCCAAGAGTCGACAGGGCTGGGGGACGAGCAGTACTTC. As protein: CASSQESTGLGDEQYF.

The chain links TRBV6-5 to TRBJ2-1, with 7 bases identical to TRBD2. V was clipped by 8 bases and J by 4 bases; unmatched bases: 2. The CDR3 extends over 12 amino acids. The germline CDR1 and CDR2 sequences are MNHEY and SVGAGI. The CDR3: CASRDYYNEQFF. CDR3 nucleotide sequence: TGTGCCAGCCGGGACTATTACAATGAGCAGTTCTTC.

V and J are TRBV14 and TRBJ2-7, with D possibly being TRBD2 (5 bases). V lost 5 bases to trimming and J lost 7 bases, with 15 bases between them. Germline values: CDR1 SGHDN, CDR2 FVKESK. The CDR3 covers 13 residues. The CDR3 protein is CASSVDFVWEQYF. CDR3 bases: TGTGCCAGCAGCGTGGACTTCGTTTGGGAGCAGTACTTC. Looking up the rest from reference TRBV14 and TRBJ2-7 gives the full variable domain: EAGVTQFPSHSVIEKGQTVTLRCDPISGHDNLYWYRRVMGKEIKFLLHFVKESKQDESGMPNNRFLAERTGGTYSTLKVQPAELEDSGVYFCASSVDFVWEQYFGPGTRLTVT.

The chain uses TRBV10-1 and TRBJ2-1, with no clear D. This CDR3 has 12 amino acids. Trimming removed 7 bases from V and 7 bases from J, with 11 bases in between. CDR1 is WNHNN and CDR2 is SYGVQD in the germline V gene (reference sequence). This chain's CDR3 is CASTEDRNEQFF. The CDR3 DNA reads TGCGCCAGCACCGAAGATAGAAATGAGCAGTTCTTC.

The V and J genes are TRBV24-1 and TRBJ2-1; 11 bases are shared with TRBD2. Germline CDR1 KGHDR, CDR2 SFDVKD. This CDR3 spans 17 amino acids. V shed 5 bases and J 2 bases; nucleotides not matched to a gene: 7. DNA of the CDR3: TGTGCCACCAGTGTCCAAGGACTAGCGGGTACCTACAATGAGCAGTTCTTC. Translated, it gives CATSVQGLAGTYNEQFF.